This T cell receptor (beta chain) was recorded in a study of breast tumors, draining lymph nodes, adjacent tissues. Each CDR3 protein gets one entry after TCRdb re-called the multiplex PCR reads with MiXCR. Among about 130,000 distinct CDR3 sequences listed, just under 20% were seen once. Germline CDR1 is SNHLY and CDR2 is FYNNEI. J was trimmed by 7 bases and V by 6 bases; bases with no gene match: 14. The CDR3 sequence is 15 residues long. Regarding the study as a whole: The lymph node origin of tumor T cells was framed as consistent with a hypothesis, not demonstrated.

The lymph nodes were axillary draining lymph nodes from breast cancer patients. This clonotype was recorded many times. Its antigen remains unknown. The receptor was derived from a female donor with breast cancer. Some clones in this sample may be carry-over from other donors' samples. This chain links TRBV2 with TRBJ2-7; TRBD1 aligns across 8 bases. The sample comprised axillary lymph node tissue. CDR3 DNA: TGTGCCAGCAGCCGTTCCGGCAGGGGGCTGGGGGAGCAGTACTTC. Its protein is CASSRSGRGLGEQYF.